This TCR beta chain was captured in a study of Ad26.COV2.S vaccination and SARS-CoV-2 variants. The table came from immunoSEQ multiplex PCR; TCRdb's copy has only in-frame clones and leaves some out. The repertoire has about 350,000 clones, about 90% of them found once; the top ten carry 3.9%. Per germline, CDR1 SNHLY and CDR2 FYNNEI. V was pared by 7 bases and J by 7 bases, with 13 bases between. The CDR3 loop spans 13 amino acids. This receptor was obtained from a human donor who had recovered from COVID-19. Sequences were derived from peripheral blood, sampled after recovery from COVID-19. The rearrangement joins TRBV2 to TRBJ1-4, with D hard to call. This chain's CDR3 is CASKSVRGEKLFF. CDR3 DNA sequence: TGTGCCAGCAAGTCCGTACGGGGTGAAAAACTGTTTTTT. Using reference TRBV2 and TRBJ1-4 for the parts outside the CDR3, the full variable domain is EPEVTQTPSHQVTQMGQEVILRCVPISNHLYFYWYRQILGQKVEFLVSFYNNEISEKSEIFDDQFSVERPDGSNFTLKIRSTKLEDSAMYFCASKSVRGEKLFFGSGTQLSVL.